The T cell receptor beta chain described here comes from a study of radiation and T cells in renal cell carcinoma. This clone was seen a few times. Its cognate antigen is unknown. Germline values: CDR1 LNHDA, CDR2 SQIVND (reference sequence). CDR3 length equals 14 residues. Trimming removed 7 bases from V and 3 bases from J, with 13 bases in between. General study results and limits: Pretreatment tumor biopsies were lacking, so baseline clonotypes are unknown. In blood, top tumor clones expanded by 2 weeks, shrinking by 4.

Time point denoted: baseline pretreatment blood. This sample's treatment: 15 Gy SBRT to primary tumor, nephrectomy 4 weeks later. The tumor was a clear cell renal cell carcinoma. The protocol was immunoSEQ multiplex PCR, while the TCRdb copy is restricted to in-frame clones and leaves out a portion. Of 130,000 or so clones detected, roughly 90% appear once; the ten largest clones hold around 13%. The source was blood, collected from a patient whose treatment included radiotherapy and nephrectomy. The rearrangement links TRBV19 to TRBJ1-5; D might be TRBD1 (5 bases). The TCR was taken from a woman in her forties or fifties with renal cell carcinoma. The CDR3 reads CASNLGRANQPQHF. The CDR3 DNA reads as TGTGCCAGTAACCTTGGCAGGGCCAATCAGCCCCAGCATTTT.